The 9 T cell receptor beta chains reported below all come from one sample, sequenced in a study of sequential checkpoint blockade in melanoma. The assay was immunoSEQ multiplex PCR, and TCRdb's table has in-frame clones only and misses some. The sample yields about 40,000 clones, about nine tenths seen once. Treatment in this sample: randomized to nivolumab then ipilimumab (arm A) or the reverse (arm B). The specimen comprised CD8+ T cells sorted from blood (inferred from file names), sampled from a patient given nivolumab and ipilimumab in sequence. Receptor source: a human donor with melanoma.

The chain combines TRBV29-1 with TRBJ1-1; D unclear. The germline V and J ends were trimmed by 4 bases and 1 base, with 4 bases remaining between them. Germline lookup yields CDR1 SQVTM and CDR2 ANQGSEA. The length of the CDR3 is 11 residues. The DNA for the CDR3 is TGCAGCGTTGGTCGGAACACTGAAGCTTTCTTT. This codes for CSVGRNTEAFF.

This sequence joins TRBV5-4 and TRBJ1-2; TRBD1 agrees at 8 bases. Per germline, CDR1 SGHNT and CDR2 YYREEE (reference sequence). V trimming: 4 bases; J trimming: 2 bases; junction bases outside the gene matches: 10. CDR3 length: 16 residues. CDR3 DNA: TGTGCCAGCAGCCCCAAGACAGGGGCGCCAAACTATGGCTACACCTTC. Amino acids: CASSPKTGAPNYGYTF.

The rearrangement uses TRBV15 and TRBJ2-7; 7 nucleotides align to TRBD2. Looked up from germline, CDR1 is LNHNV and CDR2 is YYDKDF (reference sequence). V dropped 0 bases and J dropped 4; count of bases not matched to a gene: 9. The CDR3 is 16 amino acids. In nucleotides, the CDR3 is TGTGCCACCAGCAGAGATTGGGCTAGCGGCCTATACGAGCAGTACGTC. Amino acids: CATSRDWASGLYEQYV.

The CDR3 spells CASNSRTGGHGEQFF. The CDR3 DNA sequence: TGTGCCAGCAATTCCCGGACAGGGGGTCACGGTGAGCAGTTCTTC. The rearrangement joins TRBV27 to TRBJ2-1; TRBD1 agrees at 10 bases. The CDR3 totals 15 residues. V lost 7 bases, J lost 9 bases, and 12 bases stayed unmatched. Germline values: CDR1 MNHEY, CDR2 SMNVEV (reference sequence).

This sequence joins TRBV27 and TRBJ2-7, with D possibly matching TRBD2 (6 bases). Deletions cut 5 bases from V and 0 bases from J, with 14 bases between. Germline V gene data show CDR1 as MNHEY and CDR2 as SMNVEV (reference sequence). CDR3 length equals 15 residues. CDR3 sequence (DNA): TGTGCCAGCAGTACCAACCGGGACTTCTCCTACGAGCAGTACGTC. The encoded protein is CASSTNRDFSYEQYV.

J is TRBJ2-1 and V is TRBV29-1; 10 bases are shared with TRBD2. V was clipped by 6 bases and J by 2 bases; unmatched bases: 4. Germline CDR1 SQVTM, CDR2 ANQGSEA. This CDR3 is built from 14 residues. The CDR3 loop is CSVRLAGAYNEQFF. The DNA for the CDR3 is TGCAGCGTCCGGCTAGCGGGAGCCTACAATGAGCAGTTCTTC.

The chain uses TRBV19 and TRBJ2-1; 7 nucleotides match TRBD2. Losses at the gene ends were 5 bases for V and 7 bases for J; bases not matched to a gene: 8. Germline V gene data show CDR1 as LNHDA and CDR2 as SQIVND (reference sequence). The CDR3 loop spans 14 amino acids. The CDR3 spells CASSLPGLPNEQFF. DNA for the CDR3: TGTGCCAGTAGTTTACCGGGACTACCTAATGAGCAGTTCTTC. Variable domain in full (rest from reference TRBV19 and TRBJ2-1): DGGITQSPKYLFRKEGQNVTLSCEQNLNHDAMYWYRQDPGQGLRLIYYSQIVNDFQKGDIAEGYSVSREKKESFPLTVTSAQKNPTAFYLCASSLPGLPNEQFFGPGTRLTVL.

CDR3 region: CASSVVRSGRGPWADTQYF. The CDR3 DNA reads TGTGCCAGCAGCGTAGTGAGGTCGGGTAGGGGGCCCTGGGCAGATACGCAGTATTTT. The V and J genes are TRBV9 and TRBJ2-3, with 7 bases that match TRBD1. V shed 0 bases and J 4 bases; nucleotides not matched to a gene: 17. Per germline, CDR1 SGDLS and CDR2 YYNGEE. This CDR3 comprises 19 residues.

This clone appeared a single time. This sequence joins TRBV19 and TRBJ1-1; D call uncertain. The CDR3 consists of 15 residues. Germline-derived CDR1 and CDR2 are LNHDA and SQIVND (reference sequence). The V end was cut by 1 base, the J end by 1 base, with 10 bases between. The CDR3 spells CASSIATRGNTEAFF. For the CDR3, the DNA is TGTGCCAGTAGTATAGCAACTCGAGGGAACACTGAAGCTTTCTTT.